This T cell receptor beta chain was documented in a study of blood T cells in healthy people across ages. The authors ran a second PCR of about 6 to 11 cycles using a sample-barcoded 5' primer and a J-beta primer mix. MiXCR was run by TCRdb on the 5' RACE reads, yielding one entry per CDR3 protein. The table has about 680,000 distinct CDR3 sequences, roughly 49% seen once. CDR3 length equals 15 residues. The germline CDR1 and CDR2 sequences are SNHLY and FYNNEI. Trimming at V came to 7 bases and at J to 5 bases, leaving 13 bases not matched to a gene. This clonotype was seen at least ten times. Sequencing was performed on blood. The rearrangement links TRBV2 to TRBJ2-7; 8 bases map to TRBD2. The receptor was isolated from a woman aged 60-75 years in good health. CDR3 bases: TGTGCCAGCACGGAGCGGGAGAACGGGCGCGACGAGCAGTACTTC. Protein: CASTERENGRDEQYF.